This T cell receptor (beta chain) comes out of a study of Graves' ophthalmopathy and Graves' hyperthyroidism (dated by TCRdb to the late 2010s). About the study as a whole: Peripheral blood was collected at initial diagnosis, before any treatment. To tell Graves' ophthalmopathy apart from Graves' hyperthyroidism, and to predict which patients would progress to ophthalmopathy, the study relied on TCR beta repertoire signatures. In total, over 130 blood samples were TCR-sequenced: roughly 45 ophthalmopathy, over 70 hyperthyroidism and approximately 17 hyperthyroidism-to-ophthalmopathy patients. To explore V-J signatures that separate ophthalmopathy from hyperthyroidism, a discovery set of about a hundred patients was enrolled, consisting of fewer than 45 with ophthalmopathy and 57 with stable hyperthyroidism. An independent validation cohort was composed of roughly 19 hyperthyroidism patients and 15 to 17 patients who later progressed from hyperthyroidism to ophthalmopathy. In five or six hyperthyroidism patients, T-cell repertoires of thyroid tissue and blood were compared. Following sample collection, hyperthyroidism patients were given methimazole at a starting dose of 30 mg daily, and ophthalmopathy patients were given high-dose intravenous methylprednisolone. Overall study results and their limits: In validation, the model predicted ophthalmopathy progression with 70.59% sensitivity and around 72% specificity; some 13 predicted patients were CT-confirmed with GO in a median of around 6 months. In cross-validation, the 13-signature model distinguished ophthalmopathy from stable hyperthyroidism with around 86% sensitivity and around 84% specificity, while in the test set the corresponding values were about 80% and 75%. Most expanded thyroid clonotypes with frequency above 0.001 were also detected in blood, suggesting blood repertoires may reflect the thyroid immune response. Sample size was not predetermined statistically, and investigators were not blinded to group allocation.

According to the germline V gene (reference sequence), CDR1 reads DFQATT and CDR2 reads SNEGSKA. From its cysteine to its phenylalanine, the CDR3 spans 16 amino acids. Only the CDR3 portion is preserved as DNA: 48 bases, with reading frame beginning at the first base. V is shortened by 3 bases, J by 4 bases, and the region joining them spans 21 bases. For repertoire sequencing, TCR beta CDR3 regions were amplified from RNA transcripts. The first round of RT-PCR was done with HTBI primers and the Qiagen OneStep RT-PCR kit, and was followed by a second round of multiplex PCR, then size selection and purification. The libraries underwent paired-end sequencing with 100 bp reads on an Illumina HiSeq2000. Regarding the original processing steps: SOAPnuke was used to process the reads, removing any read that contained adapters or uncalled bases, had a mean Phred below 15, or lacked an exact match to the constant primer or identifier. COPE v1.2.5 was used to merge high-quality paired reads. Clonotypes were defined as unique nucleotide sequences and were aligned to IMGT TRB V, D and J references using MiTCR v1.1. The analysis was limited to V-J combinations with a frequency above 0.0001, which together covered 99.2% of the repertoires. For each V-J combination, a TCR clonal expansion and chaos score was defined as F50 clonal expansion divided by the chaos observed in the TCRdist matrix. Welch's t-statistics and random forest were used to reduce the features to about a dozen V-J combinations, which were then used as input to a naive Bayes classifier. Thyroid-blood repertoire similarity was quantified with the Morisita-Horn index. Using fastp at Q25 and MiXCR, TCRdb reprocessed the public reads and kept productive beta chains. CDR3 protein sequences are deduplicated, and each keeps its most common genes and DNA. These V and J calls rely on TCRdb rather than the paper's analysis. The sample yields 300,000 to 450,000 distinct CDR3 sequences; 17% were counted once. The ten largest clonotypes hold roughly 2.6% of the sample.

Hyperthyroidism was considered stable if no progression to ophthalmopathy occurred within 18 months of follow-up. Patients with hyperthyroidism were aged 18 to 65 years, had been newly diagnosed, and had a disease duration of less than 2 months. Patients were excluded if they had other autoimmune diseases, uncontrolled infections, pregnancy or lactation. Clinical symptoms, serum thyroxine, TRAb, thyroid ultrasound and orbital computed tomography were used for diagnosis. Using Ficoll-Paque density gradient centrifugation, PBMCs were isolated from about 9.2 ml of fresh peripheral blood. Total RNA was extracted using Trizol reagent, and RNA quality was checked on an Agilent 2100 Bioanalyzer. This clonotype was seen many times. Its antigen target is currently unknown. Base-call qualities are not available, and no considerably larger clone is one nucleotide away.

The sequence joins TRBV20-1 to TRBJ1-1; TRBD1 is a possible D gene, resting on 5 matching bases. The TCR was taken from an adult woman with stable Graves' hyperthyroidism. What was sequenced was peripheral blood. The nucleotide sequence reads TGCAGTGCTAGCATACCTTTGGGGGGAGAGGCCACTGAAGCTTTCTTT. Its translation is CSASIPLGGEATEAFF.